This T cell receptor beta chain was profiled in a study of CD8+CD57+ T cells in acquired aplastic anemia. About the study: Quantities of DNA derived from sorted CD4+ and CD8+ cells averaged 3.2 ug. Study-wide results and limits: Patients and controls shared about 30 CD8+ CDR3 sequences.

This clonotype was seen once. What it recognizes is unknown. A much larger clone is a single base away; this may be a read error. TCR beta VDJ and CDR3 were profiled, and genomic DNA was the template. From the reads, TCRdb called clonotypes with MiXCR, one entry per CDR3 protein. Found here are 150,000 to 180,000 distinct CDR3 sequences, about 50% of them singletons; the top ten hold around 12%. CDR1 PRHDT and CDR2 FYEKMQ come from the germline V gene (reference sequence). There are 15 residues in the CDR3. The J segment lost 7 bases and the V segment lost 5 bases, leaving 8 bases of the junction unmatched. CD8+CD57+ cell expansion had been shown by flow cytometry in patients chosen for sequencing. Every patient was diagnosed with severe acquired aplastic anemia. No therapy had been given to the patients at the time of blood sampling.

The material sequenced was sorted CD4+, CD8+, or CD8+CD57+ T cells (not recorded which) from PBMCs. The rearrangement links TRBV13 to TRBJ2-4; 10 bases map to TRBD2. The TCR originated in a human donor with aplastic anemia. CDR3 sequence: CASSASGGAGNIQYF. For the CDR3, the DNA is TGTGCCAGCAGCGCCAGCGGGGGGGCCGGTAACATTCAGTACTTC.